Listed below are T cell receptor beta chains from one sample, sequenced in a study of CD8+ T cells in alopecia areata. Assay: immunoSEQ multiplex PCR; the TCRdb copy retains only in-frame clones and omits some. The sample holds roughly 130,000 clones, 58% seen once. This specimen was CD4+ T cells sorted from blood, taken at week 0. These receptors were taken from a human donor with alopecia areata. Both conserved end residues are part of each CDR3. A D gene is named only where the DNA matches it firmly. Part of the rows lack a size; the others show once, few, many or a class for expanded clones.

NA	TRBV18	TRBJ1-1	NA	CASSPEGGSTEAFF	TGTGCCAGCTCACCAGAGGGCGGGAGCACTGAAGCTTTCTTT
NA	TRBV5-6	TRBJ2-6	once	CASSFQGANVLTF	TGTGCCAGCAGCTTTCAAGGGGCCAACGTCCTGACTTTC
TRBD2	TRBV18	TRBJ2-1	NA	CASSPRGGEQFF	TGTGCCAGCTCACCACGGGGGGGGGAGCAGTTCTTC
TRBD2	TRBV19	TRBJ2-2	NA	CASSIGTSGTSGELFF	TGTGCCAGTAGTATTGGGACTAGCGGGACGTCCGGGGAGCTGTTTTTT
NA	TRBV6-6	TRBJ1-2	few	CASSLGGESGYGYTF	TGTGCCAGCAGTTTAGGAGGGGAGTCGGGCTATGGCTACACCTTC
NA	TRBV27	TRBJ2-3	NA	CASSLSYQGGDTQYF	TGTGCCAGCAGTTTATCTTACCAGGGGGGAGATACGCAGTATTTT
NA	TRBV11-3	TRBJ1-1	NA	CASSLDRGAEAFF	TGTGCCAGCAGCTTAGACCGGGGGGCTGAAGCTTTCTTT
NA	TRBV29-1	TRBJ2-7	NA	CSVTKGQHEQYF	TGCAGCGTTACTAAAGGACAGCACGAGCAGTACTTC
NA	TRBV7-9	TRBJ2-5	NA	CASRNFRMVMETQYF	TGTGCCAGCAGGAATTTCAGGATGGTGATGGAGACCCAGTACTTC
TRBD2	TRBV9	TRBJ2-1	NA	CASTKTPRSGRDNEQFF	TGTGCCAGCACCAAAACCCCTCGGAGCGGGAGAGACAATGAGCAGTTCTTC
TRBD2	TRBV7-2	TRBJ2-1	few	CASSLVAGADNEQFF	TGTGCCAGCAGCTTAGTAGCGGGGGCGGACAATGAGCAGTTCTTC
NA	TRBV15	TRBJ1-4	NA	CATSRVMGENEKLFF	TGTGCCACCAGCAGAGTAATGGGTGAAAATGAAAAACTGTTTTTT
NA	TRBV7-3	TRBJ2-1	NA	CASSLYGGQYNEQFF	TGTGCCAGCAGCTTATACGGGGGTCAATACAATGAGCAGTTCTTC
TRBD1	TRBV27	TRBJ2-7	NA	CASSWDRGSYEQYF	TGTGCCAGCAGTTGGGACAGGGGCTCCTACGAGCAGTACTTC
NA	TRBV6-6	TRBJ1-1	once	CASRLRNTEAFF	TGTGCCAGCAGGTTACGGAACACTGAAGCTTTCTTT
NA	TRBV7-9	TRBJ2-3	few	CASSLAVLPTDTQYF	TGTGCCAGCAGCTTAGCGGTCCTCCCCACAGATACGCAGTATTTT
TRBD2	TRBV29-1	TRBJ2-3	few	CSVDGLAGSTDTQYF	TGCAGCGTTGACGGGCTAGCGGGGAGCACAGATACGCAGTATTTT
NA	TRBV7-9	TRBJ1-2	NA	CASSLNSGEHYGYTF	TGTGCCAGCAGCTTAAATTCCGGGGAGCACTATGGCTACACCTTC
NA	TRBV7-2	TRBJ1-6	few	CASSRGQPPNSPLHF	TGTGCCAGCAGCCGAGGTCAGCCCCCGAATTCACCCCTCCACTTT
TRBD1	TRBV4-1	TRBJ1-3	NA	CASSQDPTVGQGSGNTIYF	TGCGCCAGCAGCCAAGATCCGACCGTGGGACAGGGAAGTGGAAACACCATATATTTT
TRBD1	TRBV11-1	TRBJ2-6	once	CASSMSIQGSAGANVLTF	TGTGCCAGCAGCATGAGTATACAGGGGTCGGCTGGGGCCAACGTCCTGACTTTC
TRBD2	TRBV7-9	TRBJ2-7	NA	CASSPQEASGTYEQYF	TGTGCCAGCAGCCCCCAAGAGGCTAGCGGAACCTACGAGCAGTACTTC
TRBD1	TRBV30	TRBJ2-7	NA	CAWSIGQGGYEQYF	TGTGCCTGGAGTATAGGACAGGGCGGCTACGAGCAGTACTTC
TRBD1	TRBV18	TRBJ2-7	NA	CASSPGTGFGEQYF	TGTGCCAGCTCACCCGGGACAGGTTTCGGCGAGCAGTACTTC
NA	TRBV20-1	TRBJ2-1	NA	CSAPLVGEQFF	TGCAGTGCTCCACTGGTGGGAGAGCAGTTCTTC
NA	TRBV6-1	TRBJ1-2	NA	CASRGMGDYGYTF	TGTGCCAGCAGGGGAATGGGAGACTATGGCTACACCTTC
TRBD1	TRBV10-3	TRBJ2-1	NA	CAISETLPGQGANEQFF	TGTGCCATCAGTGAGACACTTCCGGGACAGGGGGCGAATGAGCAGTTCTTC
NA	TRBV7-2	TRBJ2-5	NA	CASSLFSASRETQYF	TGTGCCAGCAGCTTATTCTCCGCAAGCAGGGAGACCCAGTACTTC
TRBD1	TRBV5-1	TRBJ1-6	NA	CASSPLGQGGNSPLHF	TGCGCCAGCAGCCCGCTAGGACAGGGCGGGAATTCACCCCTCCACTTT
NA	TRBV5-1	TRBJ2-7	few	CASSLGGLLGTEIYEQYF	TGCGCCAGCAGCTTGGGGGGACTACTCGGGACAGAAATCTACGAGCAGTACTTC
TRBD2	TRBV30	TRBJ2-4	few	CAWSAGLAEKNIQYF	TGTGCCTGGAGTGCGGGACTAGCGGAAAAAAACATTCAGTACTTC
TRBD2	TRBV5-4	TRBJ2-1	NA	CASSGTPGLAGNEQFF	TGTGCCAGCAGCGGAACGCCGGGACTAGCGGGTAATGAGCAGTTCTTC
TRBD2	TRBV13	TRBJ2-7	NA	CASSHIAGAHEQYF	TGTGCCAGCAGCCACATAGCGGGAGCCCACGAGCAGTACTTC
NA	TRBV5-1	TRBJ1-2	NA	CASSSPGRTYGYTF	TGCGCCAGCAGCTCTCCGGGACGCACATATGGCTACACCTTC
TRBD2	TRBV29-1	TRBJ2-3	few	CSVSKTSGGGDTQYF	TGCAGCGTTTCGAAGACTAGCGGGGGTGGAGATACGCAGTATTTT
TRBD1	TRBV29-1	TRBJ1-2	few	CSAGGQGGGYTF	TGCAGCGCCGGCGGACAGGGGGGGGGCTACACCTTC
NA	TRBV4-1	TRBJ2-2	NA	CASSHFGVGTGELFF	TGCGCCAGCAGCCATTTCGGGGTAGGAACCGGGGAGCTGTTTTTT
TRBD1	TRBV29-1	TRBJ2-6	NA	CSARDSSGANVLTF	TGCAGCGCCCGGGACAGCTCTGGGGCCAACGTCCTGACTTTC
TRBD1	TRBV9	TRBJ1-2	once	CASSAALTRDRGAGYTF	TGTGCCAGCAGCGCCGCATTAACCCGGGACAGGGGGGCTGGCTACACCTTC
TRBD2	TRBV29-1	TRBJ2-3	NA	CSVGTSGSTDTQYF	TGCAGCGTCGGGACTAGCGGGAGTACAGATACGCAGTATTTT
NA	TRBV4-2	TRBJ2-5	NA	CASSQEEGTQYF	TGTGCCAGCAGCCAGGAAGAAGGGACCCAGTACTTC
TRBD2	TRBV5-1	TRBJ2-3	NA	CASSIGLAGVLDTQYF	TGCGCCAGCAGCATCGGACTAGCGGGGGTGTTAGATACGCAGTATTTT
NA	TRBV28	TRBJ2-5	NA	CASSFLGRQETQYF	TGTGCCAGCAGTTTCTTGGGGCGACAAGAGACCCAGTACTTC
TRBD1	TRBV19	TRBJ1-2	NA	CASSRQGNYGYTF	TGTGCCAGTAGCCGACAGGGCAACTATGGCTACACCTTC